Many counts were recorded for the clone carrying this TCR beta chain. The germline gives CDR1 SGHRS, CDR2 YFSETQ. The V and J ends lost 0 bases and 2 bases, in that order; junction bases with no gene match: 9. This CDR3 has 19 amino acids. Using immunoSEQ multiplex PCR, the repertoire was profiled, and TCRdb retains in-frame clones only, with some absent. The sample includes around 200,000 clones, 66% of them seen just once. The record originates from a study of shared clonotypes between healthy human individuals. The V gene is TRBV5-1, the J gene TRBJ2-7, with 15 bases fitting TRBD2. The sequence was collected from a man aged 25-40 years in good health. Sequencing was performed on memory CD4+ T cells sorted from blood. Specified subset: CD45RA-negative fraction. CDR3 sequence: CASSLETGTSGRSTYEQYF. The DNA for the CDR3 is TGCGCCAGCAGCTTGGAGACCGGGACTAGCGGGAGGTCCACCTACGAGCAGTACTTC.